These 20 T cell receptor beta chains came from one sample sequenced in a study of shared clonotypes between healthy human individuals. CD45RO-negative cells were positively selected for CCR7, leaving out terminally differentiated effector memory CD45RA+ cells. Sequenced by immunoSEQ multiplex PCR; TCRdb stores in-frame clones only, minus some. Of about 1,900,000 clones listed, over 85% were seen once; the top ten hold 1% to 1.5%. Material: naive CD8+ T cells sorted from blood. The receptors stem from a man in his late teens or twenties in good health.

The chain carries TRBV27 and TRBJ1-1; TRBD1 agrees at 10 bases. The CDR3 covers 15 residues. Germline CDR1 reads MNHEY; CDR2 reads SMNVEV (reference sequence). J was trimmed by 0 bases and V by 5 bases; bases with no gene match: 3. This CDR3 reads CASSAGTGVNTEAFF. As DNA, the CDR3 is TGTGCCAGCAGTGCCGGGACAGGGGTGAACACTGAAGCTTTCTTT.

The chain couples TRBV6-6 to TRBJ2-5; D is unresolved. The CDR3 has 14 amino acids. V dropped 0 bases and J dropped 1 base, with 6 bases sitting between them. The germline V gene has CDR1 MNHNY and CDR2 SVGAGI (reference sequence). In DNA, the CDR3 is TGTGCCAGCAGTTACTCTGGGATCCAAGAGACCCAGTACTTC. This sequence encodes CASSYSGIQETQYF.

The chain has TRBV25-1 and TRBJ2-2; possible D gene TRBD1, 6 bases. The CDR3 runs to 17 residues. Germline V gene lookup returns CDR1 MGHDK and CDR2 SYGVNS. Trimming left V 2 bases short and J 6 bases short, with 19 bases between. The CDR3 nucleotides read TGTGCCAGCAGTGAACGAGAAGACGTCGAGGGGGCCGGGGAGCTGTTTTTT. Its protein product is CASSEREDVEGAGELFF. Full variable domain (rest looked up from reference TRBV25-1 and TRBJ2-2): EADIYQTPRYLVIGTGKKITLECSQTMGHDKMYWYQQDPGMELHLIHYSYGVNSTEKGDLSSESTVSRIRTEHFPLTLESARPSHTSQYLCASSEREDVEGAGELFFGEGSRLTVL.

The chain uses TRBV28 and TRBJ1-1, with a possible D match to TRBD1 (5 bases). Germline V CDR1 and CDR2: MDHEN, SYDVKM. The CDR3 runs 13 residues. Trimming shortened V by 7 bases and J by 1 base, and 10 bases separated the two germline ends. CDR3 nucleotides: TGTGCCAGCACTATGACAGAGAACACTGAAGCTTTCTTT. The encoded protein is CASTMTENTEAFF. The full variable domain, its missing parts supplied by reference TRBV28 and TRBJ1-1, is DVKVTQSSRYLVKRTGEKVFLECVQDMDHENMFWYRQDPGLGLRLIYFSYDVKMKEKGDIPEGYSVSREKKERFSLILESASTNQTSMYLCASTMTENTEAFFGQGTRLTVV.

Regarding this clone: This CDR3 is also generated by other DNA sequences in the sample. The chain links TRBV20-1 to TRBJ2-3; no firm D call. From germline, CDR1 is DFQATT and CDR2 SNEGSKA (reference sequence). The germline V and J ends were trimmed by 4 bases and 6 bases, with 5 bases remaining between them. There are 10 residues in the CDR3. This chain's CDR3 is CSAITDTQYF. Here the CDR3 DNA reads TGCAGTGCTATTACCGATACGCAGTATTTT.

The chain links TRBV14 to TRBJ2-7; D is possibly TRBD1 (6 bases). V gave up 1 base and J gave up 1 base, with 14 bases separating them. This CDR3 comprises 16 residues. Germline assignment: CDR1 SGHDN and CDR2 FVKESK. CDR3 sequence (DNA): TGTGCCAGCAGCCAAGGACTGGGGGCTGGGTCCTACGAGCAGTACTTC. Its translation is CASSQGLGAGSYEQYF.

The gene calls are TRBV5-6 and TRBJ2-1; the match to TRBD2 covers 7 bases. The germline V gene has CDR1 SGHDT and CDR2 YYEEEE. CDR3 size: 16 residues. J was trimmed by 5 bases and V by 1 base; bases with no gene match: 9. The DNA for the CDR3 is TGTGCCAGCAGCTTGCTTGGCGGGGCGGGAGACAATGAGCAGTTCTTC. Protein sequence: CASSLLGGAGDNEQFF.

J is TRBJ1-1 and V is TRBV6-6; the D is unclear. The V end lost 0 bases, the J end lost 11 bases, and 13 bases lay between the germline ends. This CDR3 comprises 13 residues. Germline assignment: CDR1 MNHNY and CDR2 SVGAGI (reference sequence). The CDR3 DNA reads TGTGCCAGCAGTTACTCAGGTCAGGAAGAGGCTTTCTTT. Protein product: CASSYSGQEEAFF.

The chain employs TRBV27 and TRBJ1-2; the match to TRBD1 covers 10 bases. Trimming took 7 bases from V and 7 from J; bases not matched to a gene: 3. Per germline, CDR1 MNHEY and CDR2 SMNVEV (reference sequence). The CDR3 extends over 12 amino acids. CDR3 sequence: CASMGQGIGYTF. The CDR3 bases are TGTGCCAGCATGGGACAGGGGATTGGCTACACCTTC.

The J gene is TRBJ2-2, the V gene TRBV10-2, with 7 bases identical to TRBD2. Per the germline V gene, CDR1 is WSHSY and CDR2 is SAAADI. The CDR3 length is 16 residues. Germline trimming cut 7 bases from V and 4 bases from J; bases unmatched to any gene: 12. This CDR3 reads CASTPTSGEGTGELFF. In DNA form, the CDR3 reads TGCGCCAGCACCCCTACTTCGGGGGAGGGCACCGGGGAGCTGTTTTTT.

The genes are TRBV5-8 and TRBJ2-7; D gene uncertain. Germline values: CDR1 SGHTS, CDR2 YDEGEE. The CDR3 runs to 10 residues. V gave up 6 bases and J gave up 7 bases, with 8 bases separating them. The CDR3 region is CASNAREQYF. The DNA for the CDR3 is TGTGCCAGCAACGCGAGGGAGCAGTACTTC.

The chain is built from TRBV9 and TRBJ2-1, with 9 bases identical to TRBD1. V gave up 2 bases and J gave up 2 bases; unmatched junction bases: 5. This CDR3 has 16 residues. Germline loops: CDR1 SGDLS, CDR2 YYNGEE. The CDR3 DNA sequence: TGTGCCAGCAGCGTCGTTGGACAGGGGACCTACAATGAGCAGTTCTTC. This encodes CASSVVGQGTYNEQFF.

The chain combines TRBV6-1 with TRBJ2-1, with TRBD1 identical over 9 bases. This CDR3 region has 15 residues. Germline assignment: CDR1 MNHNS and CDR2 SASEGT. With V trimmed by 2 bases and J by 7 bases, 6 bases remained unmatched. The CDR3 bases are TGTGCCAGCAGTGAATTGACAGGGGGTTGGAATGAGCAGTTCTTC. It translates to CASSELTGGWNEQFF.

V gene TRBV27 combines with J gene TRBJ1-6; possibly TRBD1 for D (6 bases). This CDR3 has 17 amino acids. The V end lost 2 bases, the J end lost 6 bases, and 17 bases lay between the germline ends. CDR1 and CDR2 (germline): MNHEY, SMNVEV (reference sequence). The CDR3 loop reads CASSLGAGARFNSPLHF. The CDR3 nucleotides are TGTGCCAGCAGTTTAGGGGCGGGGGCCCGGTTTAATTCACCCCTCCACTTT.

The CDR3 coding sequence is TGTGCCAGCAGTGGGGTCGCATACGAGCAGTACTTC. Its translation is CASSGVAYEQYF. This rearrangement joins TRBV25-1 to TRBJ2-7; no reliable D call. CDR1 and CDR2 from the germline V gene are MGHDK and SYGVNS. V was shortened by 4 bases and J by 4 bases, with 8 bases between the two germline ends. The CDR3 is 12 amino acids.

The genes are TRBV6-1 and TRBJ2-2; D not resolved. Trimming cost V 4 bases and J 7 bases, with 4 bases left between them. The CDR3 has 11 amino acids. CDR1 and CDR2 (germline): MNHNS, SASEGT. As DNA, the CDR3 is TGTGCCAGCAGTGTTATCGGGGAGCTGTTTTTT. Amino acids: CASSVIGELFF.

This chain uses TRBV5-1 with TRBJ1-4; 9 bases agree with TRBD1. Germline CDR1 reads SGHRS; CDR2 reads YFSETQ. The CDR3 is 19 amino acids. Trimming at V came to 1 base and at J to 8 bases, leaving 18 bases not matched to a gene. The CDR3 is CASSLLRRVGGQGGEKLFF. The CDR3 DNA follows: TGCGCCAGCAGCTTGTTACGGAGGGTTGGGGGACAGGGAGGGGAAAAACTGTTTTTT.

The genes are TRBV4-3 and TRBJ2-3; 10 bases line up with TRBD1. The V gene's germline CDR1 is LGHNA and CDR2 YSLEER. The ends lost 1 base at V and 5 bases at J; junction bases unmatched: 9. The CDR3 consists of 17 residues. This CDR3 is CASSQAAGTGVGDTQYF. The CDR3 bases are TGCGCCAGCAGCCAAGCCGCCGGGACAGGGGTAGGAGATACGCAGTATTTT.

The chain couples TRBV9 to TRBJ2-7, with D perhaps given as TRBD1 or TRBD2 (5 bases each). CDR3 length: 13 amino acids. CDR1 is SGDLS and CDR2 is YYNGEE in the germline V gene. V was cut by 4 bases and J by 0 bases, with 8 bases left in between. The CDR3 region is CASSTGASYEQYF. CDR3 sequence (DNA): TGTGCCAGCAGCACCGGGGCCTCCTACGAGCAGTACTTC.

The gene calls are TRBV4-1 and TRBJ1-1; TRBD1 might be the D (6 bases). The CDR3 length is 16 residues. Germline V CDR1 and CDR2: MGHRA, YSYEKL. V was pared by 0 bases and J by 0 bases, with 11 bases between. Written as DNA, the CDR3 is TGCGCCAGCAGCCAAGATCTCCAGGGGATGAACACTGAAGCTTTCTTT. This translates into CASSQDLQGMNTEAFF.